The clone carrying this T cell receptor beta chain has a single count. Germline lookup yields CDR1 SEHNR and CDR2 FQNEAQ (reference sequence). The CDR3 is 15 residues long. Trimming removed 3 bases from V and 5 bases from J, with 16 bases in between. TCRdb's table, derived via immunoSEQ multiplex PCR, lists solely in-frame clones and lacks some. Among over 55,000 clones listed, over 75% were seen once. The sample is drawn from a study of technical replicates of blood from a handful of donors. The source is a human donor in good health. Some clones in this sample may be carry-over from other donors' samples. Sequences were obtained from PBMCs. The chain combines TRBV7-9 with TRBJ1-2; D not certain. CDR3 sequence reads: CASSLLREYPYGYTF. The CDR3 coding sequence is TGTGCCAGCAGCTTGCTACGGGAATACCCATATGGCTACACCTTC.